The rows below give T cell receptor beta chains drawn from one sample of a study of T cells in Graves' hyperthyroidism and ophthalmopathy. Using its own MiXCR run on the multiplex PCR reads, TCRdb lists one record per CDR3 protein. This sample carries some 600,000 distinct CDR3 sequences, about 14% of them seen once, and the ten largest clones take 5.8%. Sequenced: blood. All receptors derive from a woman under 40 with Graves' hyperthyroidism that later progressed to Graves' ophthalmopathy. Each CDR3 is given with its conserved first and last residue. D genes are given only for firm matches. Rows give clone size only sometimes, using once, few, many, or a class for an expanded clone.

>TRBJ2-1|TRBV5-4|15|-|many
CASSLGSGPYNEQFF
TGTGCCAGCAGCTTGGGGAGCGGGCCCTACAATGAGCAGTTCTTC
>TRBJ1-4|TRBV28|15|-|many
CASSLKQGNEEKLFF
TGTGCCAGCAGCCTAAAACAGGGCAACGAGGAAAAACTGTTTTTT
>TRBJ2-6|TRBV28|18|-|few
CASKRGETITSGANVLTF
TGTGCCAGCAAGCGCGGCGAAACGATTACCTCTGGGGCCAACGTCCTGACTTTC
>TRBJ2-7|TRBV6-1|12|-|many
CASNRESYEQYF
TGTGCCAGCAACAGGGAATCCTACGAGCAGTACTTC
>TRBJ1-2|TRBV20-1|13|-|few
CSVLTENSYGYTF
TGCAGTGTCCTAACAGAAAACTCCTATGGCTACACCTTC
>TRBJ1-3|TRBV6-1|16|TRBD1|-
CASSEPRTGLGNTIYF
TGTGCCAGCAGTGAACCCAGGACAGGGCTGGGAAACACCATATATTTT
>TRBJ1-1|TRBV9|15|-|many
CASTGGVGGNTEAFF
TGTGCCAGCACCGGGGGAGTGGGGGGGAACACTGAAGCTTTCTTT
>TRBJ2-6|TRBV19|15|TRBD2|many
CASSMAGAGANVLTF
TGTGCCAGTAGTATGGCGGGGGCTGGGGCCAACGTCCTGACTTTC
>TRBJ1-5|TRBV2|12|-|many
CASSAGDQPQHF
TGTGCCAGCAGTGCGGGGGATCAGCCCCAGCATTTT
>TRBJ1-5|TRBV20-1|16|-|-
CSARPPGTPSNQPQHF
TGCAGTGCTAGACCACCCGGGACCCCAAGCAATCAGCCCCAGCATTTT
>TRBJ2-7|TRBV12-3/TRBV12-4|14|-|many
CASVRGIHSYEQYF
TGTGCCAGCGTCCGGGGAATCCACTCCTACGAGCAGTACTTC